This T cell receptor beta chain was identified in a study of early T cells in non-severe SARS-CoV-2 infection. For the study at large: It was bulk RNA from unsorted whole blood that was sequenced, and the chains were unpaired. Study findings and constraints: The study's VDJdb matching favored anti-spike CD8 responses and missed private and CD4 specificities.

Unique molecular identifiers were added to individual cDNA molecules. TCRdb independently ran MiXCR on the 5' RACE reads; one entry per CDR3 protein. The sample lists 75,000 to 80,000 distinct CDR3 sequences, around 11% occurring once. Germline loops: CDR1 ENHRY, CDR2 SYGVKD. V gave up 3 bases and J gave up 8 bases; unmatched junction bases: 8. CDR3 size: 14 residues. Concerning this clonotype: Its specificity is unknown.

This chain links TRBV10-3 with TRBJ1-2, with 8 positions matching TRBD1. The sequenced sample was whole blood, obtained at baseline. This TCR was sampled from an adult who was a healthcare worker with PCR-confirmed SARS-CoV-2 infection or an uninfected control (not recorded which). CDR3 sequence reads: CAISEGLGQGGYTF. The CDR3 nucleotides read TGTGCCATCAGTGAAGGCCTTGGACAGGGCGGCTACACCTTC.